This T cell receptor beta chain is from a study of shared clonotypes between healthy human individuals. Adult donors, all healthy and HIV-negative, had no recent acute infections or vaccinations. Findings and limits, study-wide: Naive CD4 clonotypes overlapped across several donors at roughly 5%.

The V gene's germline CDR1 is SEHNR and CDR2 FQNEAQ (reference sequence). The CDR3 loop spans 15 amino acids. Trimming took 2 bases from V and 5 from J, leaving 12 bases between them. As to this clone: The target antigen is unknown.

Assay runs were performed at deep level. This table comes from immunoSEQ multiplex PCR, and its TCRdb copy is limited to in-frame clones, with some not included. The table shows hundreds of thousands of clones, with about nine tenths occurring only once. The sequence was obtained from a man between 18 and 29 years old in good health. This rearrangement joins TRBV7-9 to TRBJ2-2; possible D gene TRBD2, 6 bases. The sample was memory CD8+ T cells sorted from blood. Subset specified: CD45RO+ cells pooled with CCR7-negative TemRA cells. CDR3 loop: CASSLTGDPTGELFF. In DNA form, the CDR3 reads TGTGCCAGCAGCTTAACGGGGGACCCAACCGGGGAGCTGTTTTTT.